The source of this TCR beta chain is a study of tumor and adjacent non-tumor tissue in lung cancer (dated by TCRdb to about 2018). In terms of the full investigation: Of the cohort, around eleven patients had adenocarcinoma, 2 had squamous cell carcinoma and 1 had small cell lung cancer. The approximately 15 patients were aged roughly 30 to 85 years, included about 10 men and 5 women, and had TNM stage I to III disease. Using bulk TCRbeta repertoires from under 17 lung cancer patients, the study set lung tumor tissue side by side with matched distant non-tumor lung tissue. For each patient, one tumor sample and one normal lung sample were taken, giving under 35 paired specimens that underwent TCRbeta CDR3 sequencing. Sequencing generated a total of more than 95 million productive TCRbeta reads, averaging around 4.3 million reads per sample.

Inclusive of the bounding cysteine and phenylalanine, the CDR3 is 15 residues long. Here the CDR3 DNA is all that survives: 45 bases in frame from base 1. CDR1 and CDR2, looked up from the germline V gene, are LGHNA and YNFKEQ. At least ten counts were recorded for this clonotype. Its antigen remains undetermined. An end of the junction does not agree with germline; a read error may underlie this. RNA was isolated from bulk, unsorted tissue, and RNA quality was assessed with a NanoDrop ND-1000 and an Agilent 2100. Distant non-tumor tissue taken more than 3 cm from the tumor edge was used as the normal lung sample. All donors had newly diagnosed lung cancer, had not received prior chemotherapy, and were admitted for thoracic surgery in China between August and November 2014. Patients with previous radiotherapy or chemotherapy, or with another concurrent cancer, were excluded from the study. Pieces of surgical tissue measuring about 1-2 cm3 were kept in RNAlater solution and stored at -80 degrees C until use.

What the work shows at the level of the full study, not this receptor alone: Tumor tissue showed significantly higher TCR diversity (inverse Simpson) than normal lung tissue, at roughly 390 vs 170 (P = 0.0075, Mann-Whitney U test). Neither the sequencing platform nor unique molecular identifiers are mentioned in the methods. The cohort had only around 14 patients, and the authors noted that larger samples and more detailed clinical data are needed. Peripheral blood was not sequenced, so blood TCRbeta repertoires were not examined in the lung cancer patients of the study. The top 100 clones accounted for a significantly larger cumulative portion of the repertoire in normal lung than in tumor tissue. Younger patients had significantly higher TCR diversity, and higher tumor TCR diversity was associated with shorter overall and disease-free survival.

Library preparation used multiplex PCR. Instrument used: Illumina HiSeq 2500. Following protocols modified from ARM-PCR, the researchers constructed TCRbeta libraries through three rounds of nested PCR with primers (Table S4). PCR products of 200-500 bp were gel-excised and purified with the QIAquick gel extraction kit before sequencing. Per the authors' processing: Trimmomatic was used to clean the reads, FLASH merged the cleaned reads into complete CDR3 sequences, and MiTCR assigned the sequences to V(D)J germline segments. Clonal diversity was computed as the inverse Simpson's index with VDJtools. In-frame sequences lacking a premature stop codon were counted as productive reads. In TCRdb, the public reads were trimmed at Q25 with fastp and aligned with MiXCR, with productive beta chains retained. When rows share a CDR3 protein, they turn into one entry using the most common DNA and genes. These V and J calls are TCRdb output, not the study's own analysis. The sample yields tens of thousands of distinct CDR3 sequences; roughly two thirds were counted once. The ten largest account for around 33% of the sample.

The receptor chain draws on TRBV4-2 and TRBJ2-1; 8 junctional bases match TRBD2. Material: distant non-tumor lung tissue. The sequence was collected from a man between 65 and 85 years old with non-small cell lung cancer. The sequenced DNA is TGTGCCAGCAGCCAAGATCAGGGACTAGGCGGTGAGCAGCTCTTC. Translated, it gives CASSQDQGLGGEQLF.